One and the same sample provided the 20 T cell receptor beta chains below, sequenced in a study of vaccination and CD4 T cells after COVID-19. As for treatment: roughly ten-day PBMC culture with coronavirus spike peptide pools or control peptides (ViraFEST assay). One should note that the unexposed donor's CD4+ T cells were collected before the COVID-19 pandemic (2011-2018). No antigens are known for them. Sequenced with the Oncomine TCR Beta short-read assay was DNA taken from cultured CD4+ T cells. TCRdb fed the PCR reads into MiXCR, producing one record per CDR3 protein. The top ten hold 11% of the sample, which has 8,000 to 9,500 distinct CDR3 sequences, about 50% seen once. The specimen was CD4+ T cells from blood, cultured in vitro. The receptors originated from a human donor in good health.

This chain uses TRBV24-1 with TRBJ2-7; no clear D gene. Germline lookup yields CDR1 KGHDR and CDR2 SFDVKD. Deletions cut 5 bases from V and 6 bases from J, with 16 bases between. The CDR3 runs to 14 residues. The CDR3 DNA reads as TGTGCCACCAGTGCCCAGCGCCCTTTGGGCGAGCAGTACTTC. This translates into CATSAQRPLGEQYF.

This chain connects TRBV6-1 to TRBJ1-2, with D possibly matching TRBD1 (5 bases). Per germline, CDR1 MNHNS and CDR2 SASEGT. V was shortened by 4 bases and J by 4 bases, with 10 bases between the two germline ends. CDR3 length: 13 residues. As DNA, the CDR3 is TGTGCCAGCAGTGGTACAGGACTCTATGGCTACACCTTC. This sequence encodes CASSGTGLYGYTF.

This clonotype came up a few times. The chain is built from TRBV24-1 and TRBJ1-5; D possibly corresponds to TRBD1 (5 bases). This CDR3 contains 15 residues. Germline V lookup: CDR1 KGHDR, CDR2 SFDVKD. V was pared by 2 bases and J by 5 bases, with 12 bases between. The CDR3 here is CATSDSQGAHQPQHF. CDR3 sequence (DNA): TGTGCCACCAGTGATTCCCAGGGCGCACATCAGCCCCAGCATTTT.

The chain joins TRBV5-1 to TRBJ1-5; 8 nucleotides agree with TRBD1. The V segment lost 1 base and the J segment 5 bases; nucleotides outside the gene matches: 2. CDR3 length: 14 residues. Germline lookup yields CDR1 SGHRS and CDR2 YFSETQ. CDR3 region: CASSLTGGYQPQHF. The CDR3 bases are TGCGCCAGCAGCTTGACAGGGGGGTATCAGCCCCAGCATTTT. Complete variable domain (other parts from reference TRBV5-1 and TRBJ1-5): KAGVTQTPRYLIKTRGQQVTLSCSPISGHRSVSWYQQTPGQGLQFLFEYFSETQRNKGNFPGRFSGRQFSNSRSEMNVSTLELGDSALYLCASSLTGGYQPQHFGDGTRLSIL.

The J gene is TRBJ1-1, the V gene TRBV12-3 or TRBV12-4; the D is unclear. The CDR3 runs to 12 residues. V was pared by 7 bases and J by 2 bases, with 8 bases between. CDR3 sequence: CASILGNTEAFF. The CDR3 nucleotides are TGTGCCAGCATCCTTGGCAACACTGAAGCTTTCTTT.

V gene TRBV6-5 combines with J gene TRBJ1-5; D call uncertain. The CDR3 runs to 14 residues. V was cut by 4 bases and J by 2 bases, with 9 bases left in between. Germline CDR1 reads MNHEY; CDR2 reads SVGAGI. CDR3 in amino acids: CASSSVHGNQPQHF. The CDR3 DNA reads TGTGCCAGCAGTTCAGTACACGGCAATCAGCCCCAGCATTTT.

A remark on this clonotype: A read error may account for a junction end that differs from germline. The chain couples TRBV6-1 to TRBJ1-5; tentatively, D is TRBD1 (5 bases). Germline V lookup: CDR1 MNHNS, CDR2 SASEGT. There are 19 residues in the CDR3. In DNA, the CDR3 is TGTGCCAGCAGAGAAGACAGTTCCGGCGCCTCCTATAGCAATCAGCCCCAGCATTTT. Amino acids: CASREDSSGASYSNQPQHF.

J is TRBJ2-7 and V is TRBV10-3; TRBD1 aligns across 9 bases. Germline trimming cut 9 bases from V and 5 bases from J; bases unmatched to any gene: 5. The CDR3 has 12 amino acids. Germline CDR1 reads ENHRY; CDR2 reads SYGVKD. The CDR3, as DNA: TGTGCCATACAGGGGGCTGAGAACGAGCAGTACTTC. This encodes CAIQGAENEQYF.

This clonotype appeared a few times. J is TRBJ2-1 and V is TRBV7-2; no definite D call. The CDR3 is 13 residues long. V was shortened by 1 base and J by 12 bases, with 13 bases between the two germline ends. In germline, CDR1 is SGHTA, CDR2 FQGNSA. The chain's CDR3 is CASSLEGSVGQFF. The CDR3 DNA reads TGTGCCAGCAGCTTAGAGGGCTCAGTTGGGCAGTTCTTC. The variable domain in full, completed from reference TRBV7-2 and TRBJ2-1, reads GAGVSQSPSNKVTEKGKDVELRCDPISGHTALYWYRQSLGQGLEFLIYFQGNSAPDKSGLPSDRFSAERTGGSVSTLTIQRTQQEDSAVYLCASSLEGSVGQFFGPGTRLTVL.

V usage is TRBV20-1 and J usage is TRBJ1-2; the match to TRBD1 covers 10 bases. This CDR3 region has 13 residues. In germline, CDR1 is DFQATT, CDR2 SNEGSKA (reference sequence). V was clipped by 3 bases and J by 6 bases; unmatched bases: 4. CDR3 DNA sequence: TGCAGTGCTAGGCCGGGACAGGGGAATGGCTACACCTTC. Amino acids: CSARPGQGNGYTF.

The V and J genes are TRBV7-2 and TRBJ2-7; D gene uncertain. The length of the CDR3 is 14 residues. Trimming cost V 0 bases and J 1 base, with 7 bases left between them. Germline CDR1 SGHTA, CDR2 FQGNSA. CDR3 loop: CASSLAAQSYEQYF. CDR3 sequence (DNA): TGTGCCAGCAGCTTAGCGGCCCAGTCCTACGAGCAGTACTTC.

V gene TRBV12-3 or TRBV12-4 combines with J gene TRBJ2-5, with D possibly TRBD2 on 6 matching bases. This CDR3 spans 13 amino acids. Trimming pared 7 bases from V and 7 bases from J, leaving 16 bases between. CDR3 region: CASIRDFIGTQYF. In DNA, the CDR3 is TGTGCCAGCATTCGGGACTTTATTGGGACCCAGTACTTC.

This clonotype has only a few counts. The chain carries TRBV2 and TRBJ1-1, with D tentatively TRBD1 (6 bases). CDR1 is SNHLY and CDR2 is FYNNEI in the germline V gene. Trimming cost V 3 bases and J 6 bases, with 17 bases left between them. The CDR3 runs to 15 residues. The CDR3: CASSEEGGLSAEAFF. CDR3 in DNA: TGTGCCAGCAGTGAGGAAGGGGGACTAAGTGCTGAAGCTTTCTTT.

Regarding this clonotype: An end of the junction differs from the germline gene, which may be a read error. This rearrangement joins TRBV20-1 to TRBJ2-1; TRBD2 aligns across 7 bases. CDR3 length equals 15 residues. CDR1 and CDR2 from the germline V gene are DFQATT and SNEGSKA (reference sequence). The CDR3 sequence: CSARGSRDYYDEQFF. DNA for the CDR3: TGCAGTGCTAGAGGGTCCCGGGACTACTACGATGAGCAGTTCTTC.

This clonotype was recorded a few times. The CDR3 is CASRSLFRISGANVLTF. The CDR3 nucleotides are TGTGCCAGCAGATCACTCTTCCGAATCTCTGGGGCCAACGTCCTGACTTTC. V and J are TRBV6-1 and TRBJ2-6; D call uncertain. The CDR3 covers 17 residues. The V gene's germline CDR1 is MNHNS and CDR2 SASEGT. V lost 6 bases to trimming and J lost 0 bases, with 15 bases between them.

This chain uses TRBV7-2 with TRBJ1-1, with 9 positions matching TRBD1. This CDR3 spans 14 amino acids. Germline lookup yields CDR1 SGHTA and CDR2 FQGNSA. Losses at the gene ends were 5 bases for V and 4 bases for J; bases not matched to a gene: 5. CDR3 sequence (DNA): TGTGCCAGCAGCCGACGGGACAGGGTCACTGAAGCTTTCTTT. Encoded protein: CASSRRDRVTEAFF.

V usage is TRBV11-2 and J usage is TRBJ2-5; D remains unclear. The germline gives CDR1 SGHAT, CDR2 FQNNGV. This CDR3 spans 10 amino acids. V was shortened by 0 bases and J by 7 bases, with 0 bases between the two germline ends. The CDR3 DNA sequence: TGTGCCAGCAGCTTAGAGACCCAGTACTTC. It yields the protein CASSLETQYF.

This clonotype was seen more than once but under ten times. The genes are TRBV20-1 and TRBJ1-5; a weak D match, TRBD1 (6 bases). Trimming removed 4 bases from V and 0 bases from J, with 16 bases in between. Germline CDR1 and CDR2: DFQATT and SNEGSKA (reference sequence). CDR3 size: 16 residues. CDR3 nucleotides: TGCAGTGCTAAAAAAGGACAGTTCAATAGCAATCAGCCCCAGCATTTT. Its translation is CSAKKGQFNSNQPQHF.

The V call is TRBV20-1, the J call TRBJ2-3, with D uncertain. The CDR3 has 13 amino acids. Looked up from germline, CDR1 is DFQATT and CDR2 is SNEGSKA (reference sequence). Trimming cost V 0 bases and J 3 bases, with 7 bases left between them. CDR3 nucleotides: TGCAGTGCTAGAGATCTGAGGACAGATACGCAGTATTTT. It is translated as CSARDLRTDTQYF.

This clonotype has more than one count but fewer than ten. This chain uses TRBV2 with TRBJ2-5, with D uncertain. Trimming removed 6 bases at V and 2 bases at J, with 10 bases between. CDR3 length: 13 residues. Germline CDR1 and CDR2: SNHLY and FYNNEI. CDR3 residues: CASRTVHQETQYF. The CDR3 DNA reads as TGTGCCAGCAGGACGGTTCATCAAGAGACCCAGTACTTC. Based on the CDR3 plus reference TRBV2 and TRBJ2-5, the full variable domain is EPEVTQTPSHQVTQMGQEVILRCVPISNHLYFYWYRQILGQKVEFLVSFYNNEISEKSEIFDDQFSVERPDGSNFTLKIRSTKLEDSAMYFCASRTVHQETQYFGPGTRLLVL.